This TCR beta chain was sequenced for a study of T cell repertoires in cytomegalovirus infection. Across the study: Indicated by public TCR beta signatures were CMV infection and matching HLA type. Study results and limitations: The study found HLA-C-restricted CMV-specific TCR beta clonotypes dominating the ex vivo response. Cumulative frequency of public TCR beta families picked out carriers of CMV plus the relevant HLA.

In TCRdb, the reads were re-called with MiXCR into one record per CDR3 protein. This sample yields approximately 180,000 distinct CDR3 sequences, of which approximately 17% are seen a single time; under 30% belongs to the top ten. This clonotype was seen only a few times. The antigen remains undetermined. This CDR3 contains 10 residues. The germline V gene has CDR1 SNHLY and CDR2 FYNNEI. The V segment lost 6 bases and the J segment 10 bases; nucleotides outside the gene matches: 0. Sequenced material: CD8+ T cells from PBMCs. The receptor was derived from a human donor in good health (CMV status not recorded). Some clones in this sample may be carry-over from other donors' samples. The chain carries TRBV2 and TRBJ2-1, with 7 bases that match TRBD1. CDR3 in DNA: TGTGCCAGCAGGGGACAGGAGCAGTTCTTC. Encoded protein: CASRGQEQFF.